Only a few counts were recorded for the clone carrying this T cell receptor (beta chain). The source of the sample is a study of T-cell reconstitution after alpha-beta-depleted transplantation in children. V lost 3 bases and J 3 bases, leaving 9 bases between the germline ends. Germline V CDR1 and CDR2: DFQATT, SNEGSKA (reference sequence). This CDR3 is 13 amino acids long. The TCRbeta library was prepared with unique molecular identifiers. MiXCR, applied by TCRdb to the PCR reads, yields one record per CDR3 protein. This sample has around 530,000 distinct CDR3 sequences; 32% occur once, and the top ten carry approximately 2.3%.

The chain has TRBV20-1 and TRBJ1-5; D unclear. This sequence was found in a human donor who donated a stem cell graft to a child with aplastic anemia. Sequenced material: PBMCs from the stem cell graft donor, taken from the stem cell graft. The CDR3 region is CSASSTINQPQHF. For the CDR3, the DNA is TGCAGTGCTAGTAGTACCATCAATCAGCCCCAGCATTTT.